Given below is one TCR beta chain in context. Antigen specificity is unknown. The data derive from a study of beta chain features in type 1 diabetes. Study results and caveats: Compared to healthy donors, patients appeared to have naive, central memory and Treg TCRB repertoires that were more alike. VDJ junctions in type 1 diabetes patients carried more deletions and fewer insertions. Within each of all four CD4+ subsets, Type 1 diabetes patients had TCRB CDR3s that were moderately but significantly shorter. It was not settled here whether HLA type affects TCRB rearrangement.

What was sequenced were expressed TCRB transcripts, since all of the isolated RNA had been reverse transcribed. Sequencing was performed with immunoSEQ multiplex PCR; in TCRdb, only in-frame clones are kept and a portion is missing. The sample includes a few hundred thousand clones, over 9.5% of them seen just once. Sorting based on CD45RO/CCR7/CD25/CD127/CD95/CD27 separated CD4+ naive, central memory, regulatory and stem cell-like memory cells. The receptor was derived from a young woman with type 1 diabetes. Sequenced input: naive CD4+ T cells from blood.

CDR3 bases: TGTGCCAGCAGCTTAGCTTCCAGGGGAGCTTTCTTT. Translating gives CASSLASRGAFF. This chain joins TRBV7-9 and TRBJ1-1; D might be TRBD1 (6 bases). There are 12 residues in the CDR3. The germline V and J ends were trimmed by 0 bases and 10 bases, with 9 bases remaining between them. Germline V gene lookup returns CDR1 SEHNR and CDR2 FQNEAQ (reference sequence).